The 15 T cell receptor beta chains below were found in one sample sequenced in a study of cytomegalovirus exposure and HLA in healthy donors (dated by TCRdb to the late 2010s). Libraries were built with the immunoSEQ multiplex PCR assay. The multiplex PCR relied on a mix of 60 forward primers for TCR Vbeta segments and 13 reverse primers for TCR Jbeta segments. TCRdb's version of the immuneACCESS table is confined to in-frame rearrangements and falls short of the full clone set. An unresolved V gene accounts for under half of the shortfall where checked; the remainder is of unknown origin. The sample has approximately 180,000 clones on record, roughly 70% of them singletons. Around 3% of the sample is held by the ten biggest clonotypes. Sequencing input: PBMCs. All receptors come from a male donor in good health and CMV-seronegative.

This clone occurred a few times. The chain links TRBV19 to TRBJ1-1, with unresolved D. There are 13 residues in the CDR3. V was clipped by 5 bases and J by 4 bases, with 11 bases between them. The V gene's germline CDR1 is LNHDA and CDR2 SQIVND (reference sequence). CDR3 in amino acids: CASSPPGSTEAFF. The CDR3 nucleotides read TGTGCCAGTAGTCCCCCAGGATCCACTGAAGCTTTCTTT.

Of note for this clone: The junction departs from the called germline gene at one end, perhaps through a read error. V and J are TRBV7-2 and TRBJ2-7, with 11 bases matching TRBD2. CDR1 and CDR2 from the germline V gene are SGHTA and FQGNSA. The CDR3 contains 15 residues. The CDR3 DNA follows: TGTGCCAGCAGCGTAGCGGGGGGGCATTACGGCGAGCAGTACTTC. Translated: CASSVAGGHYGEQYF.

The chain joins TRBV6-6 to TRBJ1-5, with D possibly matching TRBD1 (6 bases). Trimming stripped 6 bases from V and 5 bases from J, with 14 bases between. Germline V gene data show CDR1 as MNHNY and CDR2 as SVGAGI (reference sequence). The CDR3 spans 14 residues. The CDR3: CASSPRGAYQPQHF. The CDR3 nucleotides are TGTGCCAGCAGCCCCCGGGGGGCATATCAGCCCCAGCATTTT.

This chain links TRBV20-1 with TRBJ1-1; D is possibly TRBD1 (6 bases). Per germline, CDR1 DFQATT and CDR2 SNEGSKA (reference sequence). This CDR3 contains 11 residues. The chain's CDR3 is CRQTGPTEAFF. In DNA, the CDR3 is TGCAGGCAAACAGGGCCCACTGAAGCTTTCTTT.

The chain uses TRBV9 and TRBJ2-1; no firm D call. This CDR3 comprises 15 residues. Per the germline V gene, CDR1 is SGDLS and CDR2 is YYNGEE. Trimming pared 1 base from V and 6 bases from J, leaving 14 bases between. The CDR3 bases are TGTGCCAGCAGCGTAAGCCCCACGAGTCCCAATGAGCAGTTCTTC. Residues: CASSVSPTSPNEQFF.

The J gene is TRBJ1-5, the V gene TRBV6-1, with unresolved D. The CDR3 covers 14 residues. V was shortened by 3 bases and J by 6 bases, with 12 bases between the two germline ends. CDR1 is MNHNS, CDR2 SASEGT, per germline. CDR3 nucleotide sequence: TGTGCCAGCAGTGACATTGGCCGCCCTCAGCCCCAGCATTTT. Translated, it gives CASSDIGRPQPQHF.

This clone was seen only a few times. One end of the junction does not line up with germline, which may come from a read error. This chain connects TRBV6-1 to TRBJ1-1, with 12 bases that match TRBD1. Germline CDR1 reads MNHNS; CDR2 reads SASEGT. The CDR3 has 14 residues. The CDR3 bases are TGTGCCAGCAGCAAGCCGGGACAGGGGGCGAGGGGAATCTTT. It yields the protein CASSKPGQGARGIF.

The J gene is TRBJ1-2, the V gene TRBV28; possible D gene TRBD1, 6 bases. The germline V and J ends were trimmed by 7 bases and 7 bases, with 22 bases remaining between them. Germline loops: CDR1 MDHEN, CDR2 SYDVKM. The CDR3 loop spans 15 amino acids. DNA of the CDR3: TGTGCCAGCAAACCCCCAGGGGCTAGAATGGGTGGCTACACCTTC. This sequence encodes CASKPPGARMGGYTF.

Here the CDR3 reads CASSPYRRGSFNQPQHF. CDR3 coding DNA: TGTGCCAGCAGCCCATACCGCAGGGGATCCTTCAATCAGCCCCAGCATTTT. The chain combines TRBV14 with TRBJ1-5, with a tentative D call TRBD1 (6 bases). With 4 bases removed from V and 3 bases from J, the gap between germline ends came to 19 bases. This CDR3 contains 17 residues. Germline CDR1 SGHDN, CDR2 FVKESK.

The chain couples TRBV28 to TRBJ2-7; 11 bases fit TRBD1. The J segment lost 3 bases and the V segment lost 2 bases, leaving 3 bases of the junction unmatched. From germline, CDR1 is MDHEN and CDR2 SYDVKM. The CDR3 covers 15 residues. CDR3 DNA: TGTGCCAGCAGTTTACCCGGGACAGGGGGCTACGAGCAGTACTTC. This sequence encodes CASSLPGTGGYEQYF.

CDR3 sequence reads: CASSKGQNTEAFF. The CDR3 bases are TGTGCCAGCAGCAAGGGGCAGAACACTGAAGCTTTCTTT. V gene TRBV9 combines with J gene TRBJ1-1, with D maybe TRBD1 (5 bases). Germline V gene sequence: CDR1 SGDLS, CDR2 YYNGEE. Trimming took off 4 bases at V and 1 base at J, with 8 bases between the two ends. The CDR3 extends over 13 amino acids.

A remark on this clone: Other DNA sequences in this sample translate to the same CDR3. The chain combines TRBV15 with TRBJ1-5; D is unresolved. CDR3 length equals 15 residues. V lost 0 bases, J lost 2 bases, and 8 bases lay in between. Germline assignment: CDR1 LNHNV and CDR2 YYDKDF (reference sequence). The CDR3 loop is CATSRDLGGNQPQHF. In DNA, the CDR3 is TGTGCCACCAGCAGAGATCTGGGAGGCAATCAGCCCCAGCATTTT.

This clone turned up a few times. The chain employs TRBV7-2 and TRBJ2-1; possibly TRBD2 for D (7 bases). Germline V CDR1 and CDR2: SGHTA, FQGNSA. The CDR3 spans 15 residues. The V end was cut by 0 bases, the J end by 4 bases, with 10 bases between. The CDR3 sequence: CASSLAGGQYNEQFF. The DNA of the CDR3 is TGTGCCAGCAGCTTAGCGGGGGGGCAATACAATGAGCAGTTCTTC.

The chain couples TRBV6-1 to TRBJ2-4, with D perhaps matching TRBD2 (5 bases). CDR3 size: 16 residues. Germline V gene sequence: CDR1 MNHNS, CDR2 SASEGT. V lost 1 base and J 4 bases, leaving 14 bases between the germline ends. The CDR3 DNA sequence: TGTGCCAGCAGTGAAGGTCGGGGAACGCCAAAAAACATTCAGTACTTC. This encodes CASSEGRGTPKNIQYF.

The chain is built from TRBV10-3 and TRBJ2-5; 7 bases line up with TRBD2. Germline CDR1 is ENHRY and CDR2 is SYGVKD. J was trimmed by 5 bases and V by 4 bases; bases with no gene match: 10. The CDR3 is made up of 15 amino acids. CDR3 nucleotides: TGTGCCATCAGTGGATCGGGGGGAGTGGAGGAGACCCAGTACTTC. Its protein product is CAISGSGGVEETQYF.